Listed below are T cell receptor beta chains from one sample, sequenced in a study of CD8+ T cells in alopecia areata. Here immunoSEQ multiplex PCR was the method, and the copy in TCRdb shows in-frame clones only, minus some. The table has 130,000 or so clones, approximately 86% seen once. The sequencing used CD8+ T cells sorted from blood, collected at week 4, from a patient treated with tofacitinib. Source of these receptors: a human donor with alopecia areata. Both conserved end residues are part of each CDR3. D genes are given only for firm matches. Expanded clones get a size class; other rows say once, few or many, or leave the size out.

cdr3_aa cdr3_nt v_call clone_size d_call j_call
CASSDVTGQVGSF TGTGCCAGCAGTGATGTGACAGGACAAGTGGGGTCTTTT TRBV6-1 NA NA TRBJ1-1
CASSLRVDMTYNEQFF TGCGCCAGCAGCTTGAGGGTAGATATGACCTACAATGAGCAGTTCTTC TRBV5-1 NA NA TRBJ2-1
CASSSPTDLGETQYF TGTGCCAGCAGTTCCCCGACAGACCTGGGGGAGACCCAGTACTTC TRBV6-5 NA NA TRBJ2-5
CAWSVGGASEKLFF TGTGCCTGGAGTGTAGGGGGCGCGAGCGAAAAACTGTTTTTT TRBV30 NA TRBD1 TRBJ1-4
CASSPGTSGPLMGGETQYF TGTGCCAGCAGCCCTGGGACTAGCGGGCCGCTTATGGGGGGAGAGACCCAGTACTTC TRBV7-9 NA TRBD2 TRBJ2-5
CASSQPSTNTGELFF TGTGCCAGCAGCCAACCGTCAACGAACACCGGGGAGCTGTTTTTT TRBV7-3 once NA TRBJ2-2
CAMIDRGRTYEQYF TGTGCCATGATAGATAGGGGCCGAACCTACGAGCAGTACTTC TRBV30 NA NA TRBJ2-7
CSVEHRDVHYPFF TGCAGCGTTGAACACCGGGACGTACATTACCCTTTCTTT TRBV29-1 NA NA TRBJ1-1
CATNSGQGAITEAFF TGCGCCACAAACTCAGGACAGGGGGCAATCACTGAAGCTTTCTTT TRBV5-1 NA TRBD1 TRBJ1-1
CASSTGTILWTQYF TGTGCCAGCAGCACCGGGACCATCCTTTGGACCCAGTACTTC TRBV5-6 NA NA TRBJ2-5
CAIPGTAYSGANVLTF TGTGCCATACCTGGGACAGCCTACTCTGGGGCCAACGTCCTGACTTTC TRBV13 few TRBD1 TRBJ2-6
CASRSWEGGYTF TGTGCAAGTCGCTCCTGGGAGGGAGGCTACACCTTC TRBV12-2 NA NA TRBJ1-2
CAISETQGMNTEAFF TGTGCCATCAGTGAGACACAGGGCATGAACACTGAAGCTTTCTTT TRBV10-3 NA NA TRBJ1-1
CAWREGTNTGELFF TGTGCCTGGAGGGAGGGGACGAACACCGGGGAGCTGTTTTTT TRBV30 NA NA TRBJ2-2
CASSLGRDRNNEQFF TGTGCCAGCAGCTTAGGCCGGGACAGAAACAATGAGCAGTTCTTC TRBV7-9 NA TRBD1 TRBJ2-1
CASSLLYGAYEQYF TGTGCCAGCAGCTTGCTGTACGGCGCCTACGAGCAGTACTTC TRBV7-2 NA NA TRBJ2-7
CASSTGQYEQFF TGCGCCAGCAGTACAGGACAGTATGAGCAGTTCTTC TRBV4-1 NA NA TRBJ2-1
CSVSPGTGGTDTQYF TGCAGCGTTAGCCCCGGGACAGGGGGTACAGATACGCAGTATTTT TRBV29-1 NA TRBD1 TRBJ2-3
CASSNGLLNTEAFF TGTGCCAGCAGTAACGGGCTATTGAACACTGAAGCTTTCTTT TRBV7-9 NA NA TRBJ1-1
CASTLTDTQYF TGCGCCAGCACCCTCACAGATACGCAGTATTTT TRBV5-1 NA NA TRBJ2-3
CASSQDVGTSGNEQFF TGCGCCAGCAGCCAGGATGTTGGGACTAGCGGCAATGAGCAGTTCTTC TRBV4-1 NA TRBD2 TRBJ2-1
CSADPHGLETQYF TGCAGCGCGGATCCCCATGGTTTGGAGACCCAGTACTTC TRBV29-1 NA NA TRBJ2-5
CASSLARTSGRYNEQFF TGTGCCAGCAGCTTAGCGAGGACTAGCGGGAGGTACAATGAGCAGTTCTTC TRBV11-2 few TRBD2 TRBJ2-1
CASNSAGGLRNEQFF TGTGCCAGCAACTCAGCGGGAGGTCTGCGCAATGAGCAGTTCTTC TRBV27 NA TRBD2 TRBJ2-1
CASSLWALRENQETQYF TGTGCCAGCAGTTTATGGGCACTGCGGGAGAACCAAGAGACCCAGTACTTC TRBV27 few TRBD2 TRBJ2-5
CASSLGPIDETQYF TGCGCCAGCAGCTTGGGACCGATCGACGAGACCCAGTACTTC TRBV5-1 NA NA TRBJ2-5
CASSTSQGEEAFF TGTGCCAGTAGCACTTCCCAGGGGGAAGAAGCTTTCTTT TRBV19 NA TRBD1 TRBJ1-1
CASRPLEREWVHEQYF TGTGCCAGCAGACCCCTCGAGCGGGAGTGGGTCCACGAGCAGTACTTC TRBV6-6 once TRBD2 TRBJ2-7
CASSPPYPGQGAYEQYF TGTGCCAGCTCACCACCTTATCCGGGACAGGGGGCCTACGAGCAGTACTTC TRBV18 NA TRBD1 TRBJ2-7
CASSLGRGYYGYTF TGTGCCAGCAGTTTAGGCAGGGGTTACTATGGCTACACCTTC TRBV27 NA NA TRBJ1-2
CASSFGSGYRYNEQFF NA TRBV7-9 NA NA TRBJ2-1
CASSSATPTEDYRGTDTQYF TGTGCCAGCAGCTCAGCAACACCGACCGAAGATTACAGGGGAACAGATACGCAGTATTTT TRBV5-4 NA TRBD1 TRBJ2-3
CSVGEGSEYEQYF TGCAGCGTTGGTGAGGGTTCGGAGTACGAGCAGTACTTC TRBV29-1 few NA TRBJ2-7
CASSPGGNEQFF TGTGCCAGCTCCCCCGGGGGCAATGAGCAGTTCTTC TRBV25-1 once NA TRBJ2-1
CSVHSGVDEQFF TGCAGCGTTCATAGCGGGGTGGATGAGCAGTTCTTC TRBV29-1 NA TRBD2 TRBJ2-1
CASIDPWDGYTF TGTGCCAGCATCGACCCTTGGGATGGCTACACCTTC TRBV6-1 NA NA TRBJ1-2
CASSGPGQGHSGANVLTF TGTGCCAGCAGTGGCCCGGGACAGGGCCACTCTGGGGCCAACGTCCTGACTTTC TRBV25-1 NA TRBD1 TRBJ2-6
CASSELNGGGTQYF TGCGCCAGCAGTGAGCTTAATGGCGGGGGAACGCAGTATTTT TRBV10-2 NA TRBD2 TRBJ2-3
CASSTPRGRGDEQYF TGTGCCAGCAGCACCCCCAGAGGCAGGGGGGACGAGCAGTACTTC TRBV7-9 NA NA TRBJ2-7
CSVVSGNQPQHF TGCAGCGTTGTCTCGGGGAACCAGCCCCAGCATTTT TRBV29-1 NA NA TRBJ1-5
CASSIDPNTGELFF TGTGCCAGTAGTATAGACCCGAACACCGGGGAGCTGTTTTTT TRBV19 once NA TRBJ2-2